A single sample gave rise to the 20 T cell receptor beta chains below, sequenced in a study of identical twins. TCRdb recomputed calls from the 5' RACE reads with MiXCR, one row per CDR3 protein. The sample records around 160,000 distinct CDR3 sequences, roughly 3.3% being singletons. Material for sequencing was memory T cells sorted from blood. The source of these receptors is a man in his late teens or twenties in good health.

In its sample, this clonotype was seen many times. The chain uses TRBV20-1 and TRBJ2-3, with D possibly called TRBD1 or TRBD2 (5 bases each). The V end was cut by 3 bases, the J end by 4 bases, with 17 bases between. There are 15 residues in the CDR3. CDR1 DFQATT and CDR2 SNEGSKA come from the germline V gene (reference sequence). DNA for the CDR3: TGCAGTGCTAGCCCCCGGGACGAAAATTCAGATACGCAGTATTTT. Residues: CSASPRDENSDTQYF.

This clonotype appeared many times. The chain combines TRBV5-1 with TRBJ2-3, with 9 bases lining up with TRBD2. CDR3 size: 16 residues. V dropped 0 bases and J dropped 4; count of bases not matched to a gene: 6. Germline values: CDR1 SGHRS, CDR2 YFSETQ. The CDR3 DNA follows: TGCGCCAGCAGCTTGGAGATAGCGGGAGAGTCAGATACGCAGTATTTT. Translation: CASSLEIAGESDTQYF.

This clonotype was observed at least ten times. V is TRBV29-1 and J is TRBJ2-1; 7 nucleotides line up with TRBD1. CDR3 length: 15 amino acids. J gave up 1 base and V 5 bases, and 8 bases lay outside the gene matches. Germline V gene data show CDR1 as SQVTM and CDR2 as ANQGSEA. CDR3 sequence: CSVKGQIRSYNEQFF. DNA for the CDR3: TGCAGCGTTAAGGGACAGATCAGATCCTACAATGAGCAGTTCTTC.

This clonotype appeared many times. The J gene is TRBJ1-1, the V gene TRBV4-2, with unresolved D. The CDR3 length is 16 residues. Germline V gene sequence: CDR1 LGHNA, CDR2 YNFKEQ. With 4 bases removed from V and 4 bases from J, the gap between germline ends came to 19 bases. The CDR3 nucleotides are TGTGCCAGCAGCCCCCCACCCGGGGATAGTGGCACTGAAGCTTTCTTT. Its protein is CASSPPPGDSGTEAFF.

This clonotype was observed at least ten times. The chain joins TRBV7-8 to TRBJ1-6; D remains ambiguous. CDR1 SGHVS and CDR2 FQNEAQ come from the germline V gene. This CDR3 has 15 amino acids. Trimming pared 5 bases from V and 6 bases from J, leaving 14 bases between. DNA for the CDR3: TGTGCCAGCAGCGAGACGGTCGGCCCTAATTCACCCCTCCACTTT. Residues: CASSETVGPNSPLHF.

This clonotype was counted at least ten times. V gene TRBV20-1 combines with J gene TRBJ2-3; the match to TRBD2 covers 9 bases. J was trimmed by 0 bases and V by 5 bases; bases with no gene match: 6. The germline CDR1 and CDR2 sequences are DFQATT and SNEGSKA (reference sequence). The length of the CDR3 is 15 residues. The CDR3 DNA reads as TGCAGTGCTCCCCCTAGCGGGAAAAGCACAGATACGCAGTATTTT. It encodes CSAPPSGKSTDTQYF.

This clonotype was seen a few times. The CDR3 sequence is CSVEDGETQYF. As DNA, the CDR3 is TGCAGCGTTGAAGATGGGGAGACCCAGTACTTC. The chain has TRBV29-1 and TRBJ2-5; D remains ambiguous. The CDR3 runs 11 residues. Germline V gene lookup returns CDR1 SQVTM and CDR2 ANQGSEA. The ends were cut back, 0 bases at V and 5 bases at J, with 4 bases in the middle.

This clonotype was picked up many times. CDR3: CASSISRAETQYF. The CDR3 DNA reads TGTGCCAGTAGTATTTCCAGGGCAGAGACCCAGTACTTC. The chain has TRBV19 and TRBJ2-5, with D tentatively TRBD1 (5 bases). V shed 3 bases and J shed 4 bases, with 9 bases lying between them. Germline CDR1 reads LNHDA; CDR2 reads SQIVND (reference sequence). The CDR3 contains 13 residues.

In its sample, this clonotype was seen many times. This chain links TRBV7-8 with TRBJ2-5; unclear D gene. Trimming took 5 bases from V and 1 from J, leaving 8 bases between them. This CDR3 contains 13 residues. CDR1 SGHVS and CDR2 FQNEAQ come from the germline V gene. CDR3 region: CASSATIQETQYF. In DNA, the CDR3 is TGTGCCAGCAGCGCGACGATCCAAGAGACCCAGTACTTC. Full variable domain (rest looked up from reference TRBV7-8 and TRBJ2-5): GAGVSQSPRYKVAKRGQDVALRCDPISGHVSLFWYQQALGQGPEFLTYFQNEAQLDKSGLPSDRFFAERPEGSVSTLKIQRTQQEDSAVYLCASSATIQETQYFGPGTRLLVL.

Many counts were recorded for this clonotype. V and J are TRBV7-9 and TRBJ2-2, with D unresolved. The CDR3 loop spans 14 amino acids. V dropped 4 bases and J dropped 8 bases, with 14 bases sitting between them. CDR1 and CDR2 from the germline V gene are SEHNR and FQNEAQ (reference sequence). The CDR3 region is CASSSTSTAGELFF. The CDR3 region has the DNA TGTGCCAGCAGCTCGACGTCCACGGCGGGGGAGCTGTTTTTT. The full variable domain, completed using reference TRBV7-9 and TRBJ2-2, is DTGVSQNPRHKITKRGQNVTFRCDPISEHNRLYWYRQTLGQGPEFLTYFQNEAQLEKSRLLSDRFSAERPKGSFSTLEIQRTEQGDSAMYLCASSSTSTAGELFFGEGSRLTVL.

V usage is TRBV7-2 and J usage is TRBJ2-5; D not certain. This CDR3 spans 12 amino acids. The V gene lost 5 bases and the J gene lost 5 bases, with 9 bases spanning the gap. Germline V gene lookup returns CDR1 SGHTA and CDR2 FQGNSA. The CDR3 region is CASSASSETQYF. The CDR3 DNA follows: TGTGCCAGCAGCGCCTCATCGGAGACCCAGTACTTC.

The CDR3 DNA reads TGTGCCAGCAGCTTGGCGGGGTTCGGCTATGGCTACACCTTC. Its translation is CASSLAGFGYGYTF. This chain uses TRBV5-6 with TRBJ1-2; unclear D gene. V gave up 0 bases and J gave up 4 bases, with 10 bases separating them. Germline V gene sequence: CDR1 SGHDT, CDR2 YYEEEE. The CDR3 has 14 amino acids. The whole variable domain, remainder taken from reference TRBV5-6 and TRBJ1-2, is DAGVTQSPTHLIKTRGQQVTLRCSPKSGHDTVSWYQQALGQGPQFIFQYYEEEERQRGNFPDRFSGHQFPNYSSELNVNALLLGDSALYLCASSLAGFGYGYTFGSGTRLTVV.

The CDR3 DNA reads TGTGCCGGGGGACCCCCCGGCAATGAGCAGTTCTTC. As protein: CAGGPPGNEQFF. The chain recombines TRBV7-9 with TRBJ2-1, with D possibly being TRBD1 or TRBD2 (5 bases each). Germline values: CDR1 SEHNR, CDR2 FQNEAQ (reference sequence). There are 12 residues in the CDR3. Between the trimmed V and J ends, which lost 11 bases and 6 bases, there was a span of 14 bases.

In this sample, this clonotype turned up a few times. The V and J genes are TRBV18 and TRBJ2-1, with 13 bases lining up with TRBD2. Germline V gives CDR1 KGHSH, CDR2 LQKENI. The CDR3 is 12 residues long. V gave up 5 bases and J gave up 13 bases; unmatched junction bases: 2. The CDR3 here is CASSTSGRAQFF. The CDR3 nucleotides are TGTGCCAGCTCAACTAGCGGGAGGGCCCAGTTCTTC. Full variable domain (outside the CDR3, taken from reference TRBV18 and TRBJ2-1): NAGVMQNPRHLVRRRGQEARLRCSPMKGHSHVYWYRQLPEEGLKFMVYLQKENIIDESGMPKERFSAEFPKEGPSILRIQQVVRGDSAAYFCASSTSGRAQFFGPGTRLTVL.

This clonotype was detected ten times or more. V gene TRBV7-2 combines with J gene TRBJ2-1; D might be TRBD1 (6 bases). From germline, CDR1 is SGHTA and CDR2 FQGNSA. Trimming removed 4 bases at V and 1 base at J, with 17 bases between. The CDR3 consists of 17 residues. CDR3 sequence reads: CASSSPSRGRSYNEQFF. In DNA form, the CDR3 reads TGTGCCAGCAGCTCCCCCTCCAGGGGAAGGTCCTACAATGAGCAGTTCTTC.

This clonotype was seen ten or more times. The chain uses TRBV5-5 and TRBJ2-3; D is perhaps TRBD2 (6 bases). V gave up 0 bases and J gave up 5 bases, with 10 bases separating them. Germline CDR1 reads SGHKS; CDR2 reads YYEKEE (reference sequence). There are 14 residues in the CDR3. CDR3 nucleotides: TGTGCCAGCAGCTTGGGCCGACTAGAAGATACGCAGTATTTT. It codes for CASSLGRLEDTQYF.

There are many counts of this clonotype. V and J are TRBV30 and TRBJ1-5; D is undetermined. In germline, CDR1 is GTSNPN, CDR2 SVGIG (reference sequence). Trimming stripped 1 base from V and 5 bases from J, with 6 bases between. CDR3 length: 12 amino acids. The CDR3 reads CAWSEEHQPQHF. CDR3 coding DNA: TGTGCCTGGAGTGAGGAGCATCAGCCCCAGCATTTT.

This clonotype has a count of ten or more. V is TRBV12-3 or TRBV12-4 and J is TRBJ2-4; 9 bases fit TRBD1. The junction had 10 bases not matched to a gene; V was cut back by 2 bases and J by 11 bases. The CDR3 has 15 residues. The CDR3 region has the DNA TGTGCCAGCAGTTTAAAAATCGGACAGGGGCCTTTTCAGTACTTC. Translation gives CASSLKIGQGPFQYF.

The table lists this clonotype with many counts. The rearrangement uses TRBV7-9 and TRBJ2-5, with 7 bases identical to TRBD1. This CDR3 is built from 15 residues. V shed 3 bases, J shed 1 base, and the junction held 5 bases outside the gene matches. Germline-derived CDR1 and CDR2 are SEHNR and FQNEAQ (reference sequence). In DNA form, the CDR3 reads TGTGCCAGCAGCTTGGCCGGGACAGCCCAAGAGACCCAGTACTTC. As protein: CASSLAGTAQETQYF.

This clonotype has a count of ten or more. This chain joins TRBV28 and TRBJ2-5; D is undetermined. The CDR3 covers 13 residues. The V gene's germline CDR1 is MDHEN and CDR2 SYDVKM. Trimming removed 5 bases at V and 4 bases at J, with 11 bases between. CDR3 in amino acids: CASSPVGRETQYF. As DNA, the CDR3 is TGTGCCAGCAGTCCAGTAGGGCGAGAGACCCAGTACTTC.